This T cell receptor beta chain was sequenced during a study of blood T cell repertoires in COVID-19. Study in general: Some COVID-19 samples were acute and others convalescent; all came from the United States, Italy and Spain.

The germline V gene encodes CDR1 SGHTA and CDR2 FQGNSA. Trimming left V 5 bases short and J 1 base short, with 16 bases between. The CDR3 consists of 16 residues. In the study's own analysis: For nucleated cells, counts were estimated from reference gene primer amplification. The method was immunoSEQ multiplex PCR; TCRdb's version includes in-frame clones alone and lacks a portion of them. V and J calls and clone size are those listed in that table; D and trimming were worked out from the DNA. The sample has some 150,000 clones, 70% to 90% seen once. The origin of this receptor is a man aged 40-49 years with acute or convalescent COVID-19. Sequenced: peripheral blood. The rearrangement uses TRBV7-2 and TRBJ2-3; tentatively, D is TRBD2 (5 bases). Here the CDR3 reads CASSRGLIARTDTQYF. CDR3 sequence (DNA): TGTGCCAGCAGCAGAGGACTTATCGCTCGCACAGATACGCAGTATTTT.